Detailed here is one T cell receptor beta chain. Germline V gives CDR1 KGHSH, CDR2 LQKENI. CDR3 length equals 14 residues. V trimming: 5 bases; J trimming: 8 bases; junction bases outside the gene matches: 5. The source of the sample is a study of blood T cell repertoires in COVID-19. Study details: Sites across the United States, Italy and Spain contributed samples from acute and convalescent COVID-19.

Only in-frame clones appear in the TCRdb table, and some are missing; sequencing was by immunoSEQ multiplex PCR. The table shows some 97,000 clones, with under 90% occurring only once. Source material: peripheral blood. This TCR was sampled from a human donor in a cohort sampled during active COVID-19. This rearrangement joins TRBV18 to TRBJ1-6, with TRBD1 matching 8 bases. Written as DNA, the CDR3 is TGTGCCAGCTCAGTACAGGGGGGCGATTCACCCCTCCACTTT. It yields the protein CASSVQGGDSPLHF.